The source of this T cell receptor (beta chain) is a study of early T cells in non-severe SARS-CoV-2 infection. Study findings and constraints: Lookups in VDJdb leaned toward anti-spike CD8 responses and missed private and CD4 specificities.

Germline loops: CDR1 SGHTA, CDR2 FQGTGA. The CDR3 runs 14 residues. V gave up 4 bases and J gave up 0 bases, with 4 bases separating them. This clonotype has ten or more counts. Its specificity is unknown. Individual cDNA molecules were tagged with unique molecular identifiers. A single record per CDR3 protein comes from TCRdb applying MiXCR to the 5' RACE reads. This table holds more than 25,000 distinct CDR3 sequences, around 5.2% found once. The receptor was isolated from an adult who was a healthcare worker with PCR-confirmed SARS-CoV-2 infection or an uninfected control (not recorded which). The sequencing input was whole blood. The genes are TRBV7-3 and TRBJ2-6; no reliable D call. CDR3 bases: TGTGCCAGCAGCTCCCGCTCTGGGGCCAACGTCCTGACTTTC. Translating it yields CASSSRSGANVLTF.